The 26 T cell receptor beta chains below all came from one sample that was sequenced in a study of CD8 T cells in ankylosing spondylitis. Findings and caveats of the study: There was a TCR beta motif, made of eight highly homologous variants, that appeared characteristic of ankylosing spondylitis blood.

TCRdb analysed the 5' RACE reads with MiXCR anew, one entry per CDR3 protein. Seen here are some 800,000 distinct CDR3 sequences, approximately 12% observed once, and the top ten hold approximately 0.5%. No antigen is known for these receptors. Sequencing was done on a sample of blood, either unsorted or a sorted T cell fraction (not recorded which). These receptors came from a male donor with ankylosing spondylitis.

The J gene is TRBJ1-2, the V gene TRBV11-2; 7 bases line up with TRBD1. The CDR3 consists of 15 residues. After removal of 5 bases from V and 2 bases from J, the junction contained 8 bases not matched to a gene. Germline V gene data show CDR1 as SGHAT and CDR2 as FQNNGV. Written as DNA, the CDR3 is TGTGCCAGCAGCCAACGGACAGGAGAGAACTATGGCTACACCTTC. Translating gives CASSQRTGENYGYTF.

This clonotype turned up a few times. CDR3 sequence (DNA): TGCAGTGCACAGGGATGGAGCACTGAAGCTTTCTTT. This codes for CSAQGWSTEAFF. This sequence joins TRBV20-1 and TRBJ1-1, with a tentative D call TRBD1 (6 bases). Germline CDR1 is DFQATT and CDR2 is SNEGSKA (reference sequence). This CDR3 contains 12 residues. V dropped 6 bases and J dropped 4 bases, with 12 bases sitting between them.

The table lists this clonotype with a few counts. V and J are TRBV6-5 and TRBJ2-5, with 10 bases aligning to TRBD2. The germline CDR1 and CDR2 sequences are MNHEY and SVGAGI. The CDR3 covers 14 residues. V lost 4 bases, J lost 4 bases, and 3 bases stayed unmatched. The CDR3 here is CASSSRLAGETQYF. The CDR3 bases are TGTGCCAGCAGTTCCCGACTAGCGGGAGAGACCCAGTACTTC.

The sample holds a few counts of this clonotype. CDR3 residues: CASSPDLGVVYEQYF. In DNA form, the CDR3 reads TGTGCCAGCAGCCCCGATCTCGGGGTAGTGTACGAGCAGTACTTC. The chain couples TRBV7-8 to TRBJ2-7, with D possibly matching TRBD2 (5 bases). V was shortened by 5 bases and J by 4 bases, with 18 bases between the two germline ends. This CDR3 comprises 15 residues. Germline CDR1 SGHVS, CDR2 FQNEAQ.

Only a few counts were recorded for this clonotype. The rearrangement joins TRBV6-5 to TRBJ1-1; 8 bases match TRBD1. Germline lookup yields CDR1 MNHEY and CDR2 SVGAGI. Trimming at V came to 4 bases and at J to 4 bases, leaving 5 bases not matched to a gene. The length of the CDR3 is 14 residues. CDR3 protein: CASSSLTGATEAFF. As DNA, the CDR3 is TGTGCCAGCAGTTCCCTGACAGGGGCCACTGAAGCTTTCTTT.

This clonotype was picked up a small number of times. The chain links TRBV28 to TRBJ2-3; 8 nucleotides agree with TRBD1. Germline lookup yields CDR1 MDHEN and CDR2 SYDVKM. The CDR3 has 17 amino acids. V gave up 1 base and J gave up 5 bases; unmatched junction bases: 11. The CDR3 DNA sequence: TGTGCCAGCAGTTTATACAATTCAGGGGGCAAAGGAGATACGCAGTATTTT. It specifies CASSLYNSGGKGDTQYF.

The chain has TRBV7-9 and TRBJ2-3, with 7 bases lining up with TRBD1. The CDR3 totals 15 residues. Per germline, CDR1 SEHNR and CDR2 FQNEAQ (reference sequence). V lost 5 bases and J lost 0; bases outside the gene matches: 5. This CDR3 reads CASSPRDRSTDTQYF. The DNA of the CDR3 is TGTGCCAGCAGCCCCCGGGACAGAAGCACAGATACGCAGTATTTT.

The rearrangement links TRBV4-3 to TRBJ1-1; D is ambiguous. Trimming stripped 3 bases from V and 3 bases from J, with 14 bases between. There are 15 residues in the CDR3. The germline V gene encodes CDR1 LGHNA and CDR2 YSLEER. CDR3 sequence: CASSHSVGGDTEAFF. The CDR3, as DNA: TGCGCCAGCAGCCACTCAGTTGGTGGAGACACTGAAGCTTTCTTT.

This clonotype appeared a few times. The V call is TRBV5-1, the J call TRBJ2-1; D unresolved. V shed 0 bases and J shed 5 bases, with 6 bases lying between them. The CDR3 has 13 amino acids. Germline lookup yields CDR1 SGHRS and CDR2 YFSETQ. Here the CDR3 DNA reads TGCGCCAGCAGCTTGGAAGTGGACAATGAGCAGTTCTTC. This translates into CASSLEVDNEQFF.

This sequence joins TRBV28 and TRBJ2-1; 10 bases fit TRBD1. The V segment lost 6 bases and the J segment 4 bases; nucleotides outside the gene matches: 6. There are 15 residues in the CDR3. Germline-derived CDR1 and CDR2 are MDHEN and SYDVKM. The CDR3 DNA sequence: TGTGCCAGCAGAGGATGGGACAGGGGATACAATGAGCAGTTCTTC. It specifies CASRGWDRGYNEQFF.

This clonotype occurred a few times. The rearrangement uses TRBV10-2 and TRBJ2-7, with D possibly matching TRBD2 (6 bases). The V gene's germline CDR1 is WSHSY and CDR2 SAAADI. V lost 11 bases to trimming and J lost 7 bases, with 18 bases between them. The CDR3 contains 12 residues. CDR3 region: CASSSDSGEQYF. Here the CDR3 DNA reads TGCGCCTCATCTAGCGACAGTGGGGAGCAGTACTTC.

This clonotype was found a few times. The gene calls are TRBV21-1 and TRBJ2-1; the D segment call TRBD1 is taken from the table without a DNA check. TRBV21-1 is described as a pseudogene. The CDR3 is made up of 15 amino acids. The chain's CDR3 is CASSKGDRSYNEQFF. The CDR3 DNA is TGTGCCAGCAGCAAAGGGGACAGGTCCTACAATGAGCAGTTCTTC.

The rearrangement links TRBV28 to TRBJ1-2, with 8 bases fitting TRBD1. After removal of 6 bases from V and 4 bases from J, the junction contained 7 bases not matched to a gene. In germline, CDR1 is MDHEN, CDR2 SYDVKM. This CDR3 region has 14 residues. CDR3 region: CASRTGQAFYGYTF. Here the CDR3 DNA reads TGTGCCAGCAGGACGGGACAGGCGTTCTATGGCTACACCTTC.

The table lists this clonotype with a few counts. This chain links TRBV28 with TRBJ2-6, with TRBD1 matching over 7 bases. J lost 2 bases, V lost 5 bases, and 9 bases had no gene match. The CDR3 runs 17 residues. CDR1 is MDHEN and CDR2 is SYDVKM in the germline V gene. CDR3 nucleotides: TGTGCCAGCAGTCATCGACAGGGAGAGGCTGGGGCCAACGTCCTGACTTTC. Residues: CASSHRQGEAGANVLTF. The complete variable domain, with remaining parts taken from reference TRBV28 and TRBJ2-6, reads DVKVTQSSRYLVKRTGEKVFLECVQDMDHENMFWYRQDPGLGLRLIYFSYDVKMKEKGDIPEGYSVSREKKERFSLILESASTNQTSMYLCASSHRQGEAGANVLTFGAGSRLTVL.

This clonotype was counted ten times or more. The chain is built from TRBV29-1 and TRBJ2-1, with TRBD2 matching over 8 bases. The ends lost 4 bases at V and 3 bases at J; junction bases unmatched: 8. CDR3 length equals 15 residues. Germline loops: CDR1 SQVTM, CDR2 ANQGSEA. The CDR3 nucleotides are TGCAGCGTTGCCGGTCGGGAGGGCTTCTACAATGAGCAGTTCTTC. Translation gives CSVAGREGFYNEQFF.

This chain uses TRBV28 with TRBJ1-5, with 8 bases fitting TRBD1. The CDR3 consists of 16 residues. Germline trimming cut 6 bases from V and 2 bases from J; bases unmatched to any gene: 9. CDR1 is MDHEN and CDR2 is SYDVKM in the germline V gene. The CDR3 loop is CASRVTGGTRNQPQHF. CDR3 bases: TGTGCCAGCAGGGTTACAGGGGGGACACGCAATCAGCCCCAGCATTTT.

The genes are TRBV7-8 and TRBJ1-4, with D possibly matching TRBD1 (5 bases). The V end lost 2 bases, the J end lost 5 bases, and 9 bases lay between the germline ends. CDR1 SGHVS and CDR2 FQNEAQ come from the germline V gene. This CDR3 contains 14 residues. CDR3 bases: TGTGCCAGCAGCTTATTATGGGGGAATGAAAAACTGTTTTTT. Protein product: CASSLLWGNEKLFF. Filled out from reference TRBV7-8 and TRBJ1-4, the complete variable domain reads GAGVSQSPRYKVAKRGQDVALRCDPISGHVSLFWYQQALGQGPEFLTYFQNEAQLDKSGLPSDRFFAERPEGSVSTLKIQRTQQEDSAVYLCASSLLWGNEKLFFGSGTQLSVL.

In its sample, this clonotype was seen a few times. The chain links TRBV4-3 to TRBJ1-2, with a weak D call TRBD1 (5 bases). Germline V lookup: CDR1 LGHNA, CDR2 YSLEER. The CDR3 runs to 15 residues. V lost 4 bases and J 2 bases, leaving 14 bases between the germline ends. The CDR3 DNA follows: TGCGCCAGCAGCCGCATGGTGCAGGGCAACTATGGCTACACCTTC. The encoded protein is CASSRMVQGNYGYTF.

This sequence joins TRBV2 and TRBJ1-1; 7 nucleotides agree with TRBD1. The V gene end was trimmed by 8 bases and the J gene end by 5 bases; junction bases not matched to a gene: 5. This CDR3 is built from 12 residues. Germline V lookup: CDR1 SNHLY, CDR2 FYNNEI. CDR3 coding DNA: TGTGCCAGCCGGGACAGTGGGACTGAAGCTTTCTTT. It is translated as CASRDSGTEAFF.

There are a few counts of this clonotype. This chain links TRBV28 with TRBJ1-5, with D hard to call. Germline loops: CDR1 MDHEN, CDR2 SYDVKM. Trimming cost V 1 base and J 0 bases, with 13 bases left between them. The CDR3 consists of 17 residues. The CDR3 DNA sequence: TGTGCCAGCAGTTTATTTGCGGAGGGTTATAGCAATCAGCCCCAGCATTTT. This codes for CASSLFAEGYSNQPQHF. The full variable domain, rest sourced from reference TRBV28 and TRBJ1-5, is DVKVTQSSRYLVKRTGEKVFLECVQDMDHENMFWYRQDPGLGLRLIYFSYDVKMKEKGDIPEGYSVSREKKERFSLILESASTNQTSMYLCASSLFAEGYSNQPQHFGDGTRLSIL.

The table lists this clonotype with many counts. The V and J genes are TRBV10-3 and TRBJ1-4, with D uncertain. CDR3 length: 12 residues. Trimming cost V 2 bases and J 8 bases, with 6 bases left between them. Germline V gene data show CDR1 as ENHRY and CDR2 as SYGVKD. The CDR3 DNA follows: TGTGCCATCAGTGAGACAACCGAAAAACTGTTTTTT. Protein product: CAISETTEKLFF.

This clonotype has only a few counts. This chain links TRBV12-3 or TRBV12-4 with TRBJ1-5; the D is unclear. CDR3 length: 14 amino acids. The V gene lost 8 bases and the J gene lost 1 base, with 12 bases spanning the gap. Here the CDR3 reads CASHRTDSNQPQHF. The CDR3, as DNA: TGTGCCAGCCACCGTACAGACAGCAATCAGCCCCAGCATTTT.

This clonotype was counted only a few times. The chain carries TRBV7-2 and TRBJ2-5; D is perhaps TRBD2 (5 bases). CDR1 SGHTA and CDR2 FQGNSA come from the germline V gene. V lost 3 bases to trimming and J lost 3 bases, with 8 bases between them. This CDR3 has 13 residues. The CDR3 loop reads CASSFMREETQYF. CDR3 bases: TGTGCCAGCAGCTTTATGCGGGAAGAGACCCAGTACTTC.

This clonotype was recorded many times. This chain uses TRBV29-1 with TRBJ2-1; 7 positions match TRBD2. The V gene's germline CDR1 is SQVTM and CDR2 ANQGSEA. The CDR3 has 15 residues. Trimming at V came to 4 bases and at J to 0 bases, leaving 6 bases not matched to a gene. Here the CDR3 DNA reads TGCAGCGTTGGGCAACTAGCGAGCTCCTACAATGAGCAGTTCTTC. The encoded protein is CSVGQLASSYNEQFF.

The chain links TRBV2 to TRBJ1-1, with D maybe TRBD1 (5 bases). The V end lost 7 bases, the J end lost 1 base, and 10 bases lay between the germline ends. The CDR3 runs 13 residues. Germline V gene sequence: CDR1 SNHLY, CDR2 FYNNEI. For the CDR3, the DNA is TGTGCCAGCATCCTTGACAGGAACACTGAAGCTTTCTTT. Protein product: CASILDRNTEAFF.

V usage is TRBV7-8 and J usage is TRBJ2-7; tentatively, D is TRBD2 (6 bases). CDR3 length: 16 amino acids. The V gene's germline CDR1 is SGHVS and CDR2 FQNEAQ. Between the trimmed V and J ends, which lost 7 bases and 0 bases, there was a span of 19 bases. Written as DNA, the CDR3 is TGTGCCAGCACCTCTGTGTGGCCCGGGAGCTCCTACGAGCAGTACTTC. Its translation: CASTSVWPGSSYEQYF.